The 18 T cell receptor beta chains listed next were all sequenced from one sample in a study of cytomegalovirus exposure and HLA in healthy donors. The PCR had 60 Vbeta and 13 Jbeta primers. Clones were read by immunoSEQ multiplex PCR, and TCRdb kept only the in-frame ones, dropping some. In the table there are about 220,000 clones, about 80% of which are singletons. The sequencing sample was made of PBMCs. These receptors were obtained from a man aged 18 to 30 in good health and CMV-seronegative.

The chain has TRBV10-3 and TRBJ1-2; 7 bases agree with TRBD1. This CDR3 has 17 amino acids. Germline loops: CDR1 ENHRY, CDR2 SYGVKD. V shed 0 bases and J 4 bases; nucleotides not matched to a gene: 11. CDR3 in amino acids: CAISESTGQTSIYGYTF. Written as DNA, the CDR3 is TGTGCCATCAGTGAGTCGACGGGACAGACTTCGATCTATGGCTACACCTTC.

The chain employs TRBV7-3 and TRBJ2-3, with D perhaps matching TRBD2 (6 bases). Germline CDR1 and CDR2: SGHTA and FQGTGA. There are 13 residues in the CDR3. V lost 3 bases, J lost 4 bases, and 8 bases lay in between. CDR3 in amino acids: CASSFRESDTQYF. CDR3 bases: TGTGCCAGCAGCTTCCGGGAGTCAGATACGCAGTATTTT.

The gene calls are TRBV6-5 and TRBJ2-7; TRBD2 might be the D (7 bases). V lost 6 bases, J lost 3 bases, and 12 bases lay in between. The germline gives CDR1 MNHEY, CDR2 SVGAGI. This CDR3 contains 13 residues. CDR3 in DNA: TGTGCCAGCAGCCCGGGGGGCTTCTACGAGCAGTACTTC. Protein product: CASSPGGFYEQYF.

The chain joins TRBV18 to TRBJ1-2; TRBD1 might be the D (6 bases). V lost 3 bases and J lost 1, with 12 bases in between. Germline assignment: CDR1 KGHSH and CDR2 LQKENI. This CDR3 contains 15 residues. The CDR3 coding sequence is TGTGCCAGCTCACCGACGACAGGAATTAACTATGGCTACACCTTC. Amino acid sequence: CASSPTTGINYGYTF.

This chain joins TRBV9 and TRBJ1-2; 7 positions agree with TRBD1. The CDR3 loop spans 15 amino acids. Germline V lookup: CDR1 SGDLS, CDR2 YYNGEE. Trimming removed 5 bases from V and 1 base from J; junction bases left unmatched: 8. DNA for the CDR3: TGTGCCAGCAGTCGACAGGGAGAGGGTAACTATGGCTACACCTTC. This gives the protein CASSRQGEGNYGYTF.

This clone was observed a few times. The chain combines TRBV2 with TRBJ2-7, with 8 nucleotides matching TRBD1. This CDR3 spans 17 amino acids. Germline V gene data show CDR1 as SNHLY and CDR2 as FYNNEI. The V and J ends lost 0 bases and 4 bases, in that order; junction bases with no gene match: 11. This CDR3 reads CASSEACGRGLWYEQYF. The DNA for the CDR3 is TGTGCCAGCAGTGAAGCGTGCGGCAGGGGGCTGTGGTACGAGCAGTACTTC. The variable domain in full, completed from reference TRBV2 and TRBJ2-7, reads EPEVTQTPSHQVTQMGQEVILRCVPISNHLYFYWYRQILGQKVEFLVSFYNNEISEKSEIFDDQFSVERPDGSNFTLKIRSTKLEDSAMYFCASSEACGRGLWYEQYFGPGTRLTVT.

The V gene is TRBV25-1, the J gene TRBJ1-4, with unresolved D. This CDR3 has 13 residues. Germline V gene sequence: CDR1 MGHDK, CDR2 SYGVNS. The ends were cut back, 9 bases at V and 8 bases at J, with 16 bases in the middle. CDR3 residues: CASYGPPGEKLFF. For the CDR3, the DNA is TGTGCCAGTTACGGGCCCCCGGGAGAAAAACTGTTTTTT.

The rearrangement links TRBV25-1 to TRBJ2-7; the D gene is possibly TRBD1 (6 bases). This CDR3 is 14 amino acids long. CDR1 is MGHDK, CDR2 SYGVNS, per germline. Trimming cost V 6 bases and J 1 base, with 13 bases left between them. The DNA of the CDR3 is TGTGCCAGCAGCCACCTCCAGGGGTCCTACGAGCAGTACTTC. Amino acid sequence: CASSHLQGSYEQYF.

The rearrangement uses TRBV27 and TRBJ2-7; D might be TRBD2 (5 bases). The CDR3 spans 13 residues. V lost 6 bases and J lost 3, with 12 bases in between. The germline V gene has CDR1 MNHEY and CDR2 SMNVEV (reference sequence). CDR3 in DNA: TGTGCCAGCAGGTACGGACGGGGCTACGAGCAGTACTTC. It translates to CASRYGRGYEQYF.

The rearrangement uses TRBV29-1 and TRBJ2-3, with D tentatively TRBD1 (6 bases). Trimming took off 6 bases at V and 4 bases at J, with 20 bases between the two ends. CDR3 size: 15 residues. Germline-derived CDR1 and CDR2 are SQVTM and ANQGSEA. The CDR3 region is CSVTAGTQYADTQYF. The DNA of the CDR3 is TGCAGCGTCACGGCCGGGACACAGTACGCAGATACGCAGTATTTT.

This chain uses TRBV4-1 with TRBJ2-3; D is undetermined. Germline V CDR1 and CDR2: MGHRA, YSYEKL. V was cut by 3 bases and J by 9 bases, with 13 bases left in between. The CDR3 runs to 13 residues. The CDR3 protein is CASSQTISRTQYF. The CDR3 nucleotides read TGCGCCAGCAGCCAGACAATTTCGCGCACGCAGTATTTT.

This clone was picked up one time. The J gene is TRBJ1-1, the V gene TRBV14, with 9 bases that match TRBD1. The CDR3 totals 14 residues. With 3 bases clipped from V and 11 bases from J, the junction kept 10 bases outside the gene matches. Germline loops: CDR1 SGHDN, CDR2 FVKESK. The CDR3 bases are TGTGCCAGCAGCCAGTGGACAGGGGCCAAGATTGCTTTCTTT. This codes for CASSQWTGAKIAFF.

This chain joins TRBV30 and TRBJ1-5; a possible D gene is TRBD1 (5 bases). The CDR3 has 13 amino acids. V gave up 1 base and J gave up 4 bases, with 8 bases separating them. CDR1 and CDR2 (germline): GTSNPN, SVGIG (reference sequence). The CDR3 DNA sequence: TGTGCCTGGAGTGCCAGGGTGAATCAGCCCCAGCATTTT. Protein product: CAWSARVNQPQHF.

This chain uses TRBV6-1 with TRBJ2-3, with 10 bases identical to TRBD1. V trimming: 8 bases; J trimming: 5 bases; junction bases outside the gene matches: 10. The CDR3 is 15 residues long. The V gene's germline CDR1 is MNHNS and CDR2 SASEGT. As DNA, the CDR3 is TGTGCCAGCTGGACAGGGGGAGGATTTAGAGATACGCAGTATTTT. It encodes CASWTGGGFRDTQYF.

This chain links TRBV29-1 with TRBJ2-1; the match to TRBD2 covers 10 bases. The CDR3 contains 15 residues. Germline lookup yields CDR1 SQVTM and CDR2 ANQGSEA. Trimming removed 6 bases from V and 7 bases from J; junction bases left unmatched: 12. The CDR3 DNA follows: TGCAGCGTATACGAAAGCGGGAGGGCCGTAAATGAGCAGTTCTTC. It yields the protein CSVYESGRAVNEQFF.

The CDR3 sequence: CASSLSTGGTNTIYF. CDR3 sequence (DNA): TGTGCCAGCAGCTTATCGACAGGGGGTACAAACACCATATATTTT. V usage is TRBV7-6 and J usage is TRBJ1-3; 9 bases line up with TRBD1. V lost 2 bases, J lost 6 bases, and 5 bases stayed unmatched. CDR1 is SGHVS, CDR2 FNYEAQ, per germline. The CDR3 length is 15 residues. Combining the CDR3 with reference TRBV7-6 and TRBJ1-3 gives the whole variable domain GAGVSQSPRYKVTKRGQDVALRCDPISGHVSLYWYRQALGQGPEFLTYFNYEAQQDKSGLPNDRFSAERPEGSISTLTIQRTEQRDSAMYRCASSLSTGGTNTIYFGEGSWLTVV.

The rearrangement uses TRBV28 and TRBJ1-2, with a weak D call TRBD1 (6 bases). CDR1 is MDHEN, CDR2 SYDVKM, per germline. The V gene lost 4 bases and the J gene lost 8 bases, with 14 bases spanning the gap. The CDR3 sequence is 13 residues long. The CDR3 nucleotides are TGTGCCAGCAGTTCAGGGGCCCCGACCGGCTACACCTTC. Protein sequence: CASSSGAPTGYTF.

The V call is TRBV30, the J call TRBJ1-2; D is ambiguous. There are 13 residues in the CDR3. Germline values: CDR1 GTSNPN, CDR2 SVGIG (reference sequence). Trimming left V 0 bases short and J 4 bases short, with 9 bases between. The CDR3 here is CAWSVRFSYGYTF. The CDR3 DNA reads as TGTGCCTGGAGTGTAAGATTTAGCTATGGCTACACCTTC.